A single sample is the source of the 6 T cell receptor beta chains below, sequenced in a study of cytomegalovirus exposure and HLA in healthy donors. The PCR made use of 60 Vbeta and 13 Jbeta primers. The table came from immunoSEQ multiplex PCR; TCRdb's copy has only in-frame clones and leaves some out. The sample has some 80,000 clones, approximately 79% seen once; the top ten hold roughly 12%. Sequences were obtained from PBMCs. Receptors were obtained from a human donor in good health.

This rearrangement joins TRBV6-6 to TRBJ1-2; TRBD1 agrees at 8 bases. This CDR3 has 16 residues. Germline loops: CDR1 MNHNY, CDR2 SVGAGI (reference sequence). The V segment lost 2 bases and the J segment 3 bases; nucleotides outside the gene matches: 8. The CDR3 bases are TGTGCCAGCAGTTACGAGCCTCTACAGGGGGACTATGGCTACACCTTC. Protein: CASSYEPLQGDYGYTF.

A word on this clone: This sample also contains other DNA sequences that code for the same CDR3. This chain links TRBV6-1 with TRBJ2-2; TRBD1 matches 10 bases. Trimming cost V 7 bases and J 8 bases; bases outside gene matches: 4. This CDR3 spans 13 amino acids. Germline CDR1 MNHNS, CDR2 SASEGT. CDR3 nucleotide sequence: TGTGCCAGCATAGGGACAGGGGCAGGGGAGCTGTTTTTT. It codes for CASIGTGAGELFF.

The chain carries TRBV27 and TRBJ2-7, with 7 positions matching TRBD2. CDR3 size: 16 residues. Germline trimming cut 6 bases from V and 0 bases from J; bases unmatched to any gene: 11. CDR1 and CDR2 (germline): MNHEY, SMNVEV (reference sequence). The CDR3 DNA follows: TGTGCCAGCAGCCCCTCGGCGGGAGAGAGCTCCTACGAGCAGTACTTC. Its translation is CASSPSAGESSYEQYF.

This clone came up once. The chain joins TRBV29-1 to TRBJ1-1; no clear D gene. There are 11 residues in the CDR3. Trimming left V 6 bases short and J 4 bases short, with 9 bases between. Germline V CDR1 and CDR2: SQVTM, ANQGSEA. CDR3 in DNA: TGCAGCGTATTCTACGGCACTGAAGCTTTCTTT. Its protein product is CSVFYGTEAFF. Drawing the rest from reference TRBV29-1 and TRBJ1-1, the complete variable domain is SAVISQKPSRDICQRGTSLTIQCQVDSQVTMMFWYRQQPGQSLTLIATANQGSEATYESGFVIDKFPISRPNLTFSTLTVSNMSPEDSSIYLCSVFYGTEAFFGQGTRLTVV.

This chain connects TRBV5-1 to TRBJ1-6; TRBD1 might be the D (6 bases). Germline values: CDR1 SGHRS, CDR2 YFSETQ. This CDR3 is 15 amino acids long. V was pared by 4 bases and J by 7 bases, with 15 bases between. The CDR3 DNA sequence: TGCGCCAGCAGCGGTGAAGGGGGGGGAAATTCACCCCTCCACTTT. Translating it yields CASSGEGGGNSPLHF.

The gene calls are TRBV4-1 and TRBJ2-7, with 9 bases aligning to TRBD1. The CDR3 loop spans 15 amino acids. J lost 2 bases, V lost 5 bases, and 7 bases had no gene match. Looked up from germline, CDR1 is MGHRA and CDR2 is YSYEKL. The CDR3 here is CASSTYRDRAYEQYF. The DNA for the CDR3 is TGCGCCAGCAGCACCTACCGGGACAGGGCCTACGAGCAGTACTTC.